What follows describes a single T cell receptor (beta chain). Its antigen is currently unknown. These data are taken from a study of T cell responses to AZD1222 COVID-19 vaccine. The protocol was immunoSEQ multiplex PCR, while the TCRdb copy is restricted to in-frame clones and leaves out a portion. The data show 100,000 to 120,000 clones, around 85% seen once. Study observations and caveats: No repertoire was sampled before or during the peak T cell response, only after it.

The sample here was peripheral blood, taken on day 0 of AZD1222 vaccination. The TCR was taken from an adult in good health.

The CDR3 region is CASSFRQGKTEAFF. CDR3 sequence (DNA): TGTGCCAGCAGTTTCCGACAGGGAAAGACTGAAGCTTTCTTT. This chain joins TRBV6-2 or TRBV6-3 and TRBJ1-1, with 7 positions matching TRBD1. Germline V gene lookup returns CDR1 MNHEY and CDR2 SVGEGT. This CDR3 comprises 14 residues. V shed 4 bases, J shed 5 bases, and the junction held 7 bases outside the gene matches.